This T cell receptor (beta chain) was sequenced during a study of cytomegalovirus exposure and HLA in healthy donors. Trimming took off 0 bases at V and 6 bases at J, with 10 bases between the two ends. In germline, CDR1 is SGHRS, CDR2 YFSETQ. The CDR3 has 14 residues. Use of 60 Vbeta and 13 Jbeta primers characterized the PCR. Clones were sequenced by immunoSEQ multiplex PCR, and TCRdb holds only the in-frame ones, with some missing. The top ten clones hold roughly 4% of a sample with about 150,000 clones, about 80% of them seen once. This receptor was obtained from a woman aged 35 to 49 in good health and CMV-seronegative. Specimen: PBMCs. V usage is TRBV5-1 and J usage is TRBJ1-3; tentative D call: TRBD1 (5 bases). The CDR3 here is CASSLGRVENTIYF. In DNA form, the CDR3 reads TGCGCCAGCAGCTTGGGCAGGGTTGAAAACACCATATATTTT.